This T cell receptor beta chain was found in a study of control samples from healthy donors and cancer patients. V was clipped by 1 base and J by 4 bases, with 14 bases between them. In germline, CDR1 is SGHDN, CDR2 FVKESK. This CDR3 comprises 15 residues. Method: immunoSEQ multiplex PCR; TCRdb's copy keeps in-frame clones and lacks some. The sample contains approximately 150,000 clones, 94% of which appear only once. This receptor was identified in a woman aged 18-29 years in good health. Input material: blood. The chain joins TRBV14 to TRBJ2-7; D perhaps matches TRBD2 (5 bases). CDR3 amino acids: CASSQGGLARYEQYF. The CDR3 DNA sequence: TGTGCCAGCAGCCAAGGAGGTCTAGCCCGTTACGAGCAGTACTTC.